This T cell receptor beta chain was recorded in a study of shared clonotypes between healthy human individuals. Sequenced by immunoSEQ multiplex PCR; TCRdb stores in-frame clones only, minus some. This sample carries under 650,000 clones, 90% to 96% of them seen once, and the ten largest clones take approximately 0.06%. This CDR3 spans 14 amino acids. The germline V gene has CDR1 MNHNY and CDR2 SVGAGI (reference sequence). Material: naive CD4+ T cells sorted from blood. Specified subset: CD45RA+ positively selected. The clonotype comes from a young woman in good health. The chain uses TRBV6-6 and TRBJ2-5; D remains ambiguous. The J call may be faulty, since TRBJ2-7 better matches the DNA end. The CDR3 spells CASSSGAPTYEQYF. CDR3 bases: TGTGCCAGCAGTTCCGGAGCGCCGACCTACGAGCAGTACTTC.